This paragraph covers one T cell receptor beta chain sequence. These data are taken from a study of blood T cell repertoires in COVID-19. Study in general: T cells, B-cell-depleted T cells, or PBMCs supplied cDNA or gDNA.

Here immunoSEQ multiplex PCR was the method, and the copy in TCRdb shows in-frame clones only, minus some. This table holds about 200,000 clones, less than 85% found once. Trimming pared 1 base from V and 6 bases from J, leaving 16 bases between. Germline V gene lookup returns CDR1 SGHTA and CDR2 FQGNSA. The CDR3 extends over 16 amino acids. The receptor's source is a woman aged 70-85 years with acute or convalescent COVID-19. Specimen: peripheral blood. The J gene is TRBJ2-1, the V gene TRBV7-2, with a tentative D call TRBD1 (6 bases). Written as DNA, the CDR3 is TGTGCCAGCAGCTTAGGTGGCAGGGGTTACATCAATGAGCAGTTCTTC. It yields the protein CASSLGGRGYINEQFF.